The present TCR beta chain was sequenced within a study of glioma-infiltrating T cells after dendritic cell vaccination. Worth noting for this clone: Its antigen remains unidentified.

Some clones are missing from TCRdb's copy, which holds only in-frame ones; the method was immunoSEQ multiplex PCR. The sample shows tens of thousands of clones, roughly four fifths of them seen only once. Germline V CDR1 and CDR2: SGHNT, YYREEE (reference sequence). V was clipped by 1 base and J by 6 bases, with 14 bases between them. The CDR3 runs 15 residues. Findings and limits, study-wide: Complete blood and tumor specimen sets were limited to few patients.

The sequencing used blood, collected before dendritic cell vaccination. This chain connects TRBV5-4 to TRBJ2-1, with a weak D call TRBD2 (6 bases). This clonotype was sampled from a human donor with glioblastoma. CDR3 loop: CASSLFGGAGNEQFF. CDR3 in DNA: TGTGCCAGCAGCTTGTTCGGGGGAGCGGGCAATGAGCAGTTCTTC.